There are a few counts of the clone carrying this TCR beta chain. The target antigen is unknown. The record originates from a study of human T cells and chemical hapten exposure. Looking at the study overall: The variation in per-sample TCR yields arose mainly from small differences in pooled library volumes.

In the authors' workflow: Sampled TCR counts reached a median of approximately 94,000 per sample, with values ranging from roughly 20,000 to 750,000. TCRdb reprocessed the 5' RACE reads with MiXCR, giving one entry per CDR3 protein. The V and J calls and clone size are TCRdb's, not the authors'. This table has tens of thousands of distinct CDR3 sequences, about a sixth appearing once. General study results and limits: Once DPC sensitization occurred, TCRs above 1 in 1000 frequency showed no change.

Unfractionated whole blood was the source from which total RNA was extracted. This sequence originates from a female donor in good health.

CDR3 loop: CASSQAEGTGLSEQFF. The CDR3 nucleotides are TGTGCCAGCAGCCAAGCCGAAGGGACAGGGTTGAGTGAGCAGTTCTTC. The chain recombines TRBV4-2 with TRBJ2-1; the match to TRBD1 covers 9 bases. The CDR3 consists of 16 residues. From germline, CDR1 is LGHNA and CDR2 YNFKEQ. V lost 1 base, J lost 9 bases, and 10 bases stayed unmatched.